What follows are 14 T cell receptor beta chains derived from one specimen sequenced in a study of response to subunit inactivated influenza vaccine. TCRdb passed the RT-PCR reads through MiXCR, listing each CDR3 protein once. Here the sample spans just under 550,000 distinct CDR3 sequences, roughly 25% being singletons. A further study also used this sample, focusing on T cells expressing NK-cell markers. This second report adds: 5'RACE template switching with UMIs generated TCR beta cDNA.

This material consisted of CD4+ T cells sorted from PBMCs, taken 11 to 12 days after vaccination. These receptors were taken from a man aged 45-65 years who received an inactivated influenza vaccine.

This clonotype occurred many times. This chain uses TRBV7-2 with TRBJ2-1; tentative D call: TRBD2 (6 bases). CDR3 size: 16 residues. V gave up 5 bases and J gave up 3 bases, with 17 bases separating them. Germline assignment: CDR1 SGHTA and CDR2 FQGNSA. The CDR3 sequence is CASSTGGSGYYNEQFF. The CDR3 DNA reads TGTGCCAGCAGCACCGGTGGTAGCGGTTACTACAATGAGCAGTTCTTC.

The gene calls are TRBV29-1 and TRBJ2-1, with D possibly matching TRBD1 (10 bases). The CDR3 has 17 residues. The germline gives CDR1 SQVTM, CDR2 ANQGSEA. The germline V and J ends were trimmed by 7 bases and 8 bases, with 30 bases remaining between them. The CDR3: CSAATGGLAGVLYEQFF. CDR3 in DNA: TGCAGCGCAGCGACAGGGGGCTTAGCGGGAGTCCTCTATGAGCAGTTCTTC.

The J gene is TRBJ1-4, the V gene TRBV5-1; D not certain. Germline assignment: CDR1 SGHRS and CDR2 YFSETQ. CDR3 size: 15 residues. V lost 0 bases to trimming and J lost 2 bases, with 8 bases between them. The CDR3 DNA reads TGCGCCAGCAGCTTGGGGTCGGTGACTAATGAAAAACTGTTTTTT. As protein: CASSLGSVTNEKLFF.

V and J are TRBV12-1 and TRBJ2-7; the DNA was not used to check the table's D call, TRBD2. TRBV12-1 is marked as a pseudogene. The CDR3 runs to 23 residues. CDR3 in DNA: TGTGCCAGCTCACCCCAGAGGCTGACTCCGGGACTAGCGAGTTTAGGGGGCTCCTACGAGCAGTACTTC. Translated: CASSPQRLTPGLASLGGSYEQYF.

The gene calls are TRBV9 and TRBJ2-2; D perhaps matches TRBD2 (6 bases). This CDR3 comprises 14 residues. Trimming removed 0 bases from V and 7 bases from J, with 10 bases in between. Germline CDR1 reads SGDLS; CDR2 reads YYNGEE. The DNA for the CDR3 is TGTGCCAGCAGCGTAGTGCCCGGGGGCGGGGAGCTGTTTTTT. It encodes CASSVVPGGGELFF.

The chain combines TRBV29-1 with TRBJ2-7; TRBD1 might be the D (6 bases). V lost 6 bases and J 5 bases, leaving 8 bases between the germline ends. This CDR3 is built from 10 residues. Germline V gene sequence: CDR1 SQVTM, CDR2 ANQGSEA. CDR3 in amino acids: CSVQGDEQYF. The DNA of the CDR3 is TGCAGCGTACAGGGAGACGAGCAGTACTTC.

The CDR3 DNA sequence: TGTGCCAGCAGCCAAGAGACAGGGGGATTTAATTCACCCCTCCACTTT. Amino acid sequence: CASSQETGGFNSPLHF. V and J are TRBV4-2 and TRBJ1-6; 9 nucleotides line up with TRBD1. Per germline, CDR1 LGHNA and CDR2 YNFKEQ. Trimming removed 0 bases from V and 6 bases from J; junction bases left unmatched: 3. This CDR3 is built from 16 residues.

The chain has TRBV5-1 and TRBJ2-5; D is unclear. The CDR3 length is 15 residues. The ends were cut back, 6 bases at V and 1 base at J, with 16 bases in the middle. Germline V gives CDR1 SGHRS, CDR2 YFSETQ. CDR3 residues: CASTHRSTVQETQYF. The CDR3 nucleotides read TGCGCCAGCACCCACCGAAGCACAGTCCAAGAGACCCAGTACTTC.

A remark on this clonotype: The junction departs from the called germline gene at one end, perhaps through a read error. The CDR3 spells CASSSTSGSGTDTKYF. DNA of the CDR3: TGTGCCAGCAGCTCGACTAGCGGGAGTGGGACAGATACGAAGTATTTT. The genes are TRBV7-9 and TRBJ2-3; TRBD2 matches 12 bases. The CDR3 is made up of 16 amino acids. The germline gives CDR1 SEHNR, CDR2 FQNEAQ (reference sequence). Full variable domain (outside the CDR3, taken from reference TRBV7-9 and TRBJ2-3): DTGVSQNPRHKITKRGQNVTFRCDPISEHNRLYWYRQTLGQGPEFLTYFQNEAQLEKSRLLSDRFSAERPKGSFSTLEIQRTEQGDSAMYLCASSSTSGSGTDTKYFGPGTRLTVL.

This clonotype was seen only a few times. The chain combines TRBV11-2 with TRBJ2-3; no definite D call. V was clipped by 1 base and J by 11 bases, with 13 bases between them. This CDR3 contains 13 residues. Germline loops: CDR1 SGHAT, CDR2 FQNNGV. The DNA for the CDR3 is TGTGCCAGCAGCTTAGTGGCCCTTTTCGGGCAGTATTTT. It translates to CASSLVALFGQYF. Together with reference TRBV11-2 and TRBJ2-3, the CDR3 gives the full variable domain: EAGVAQSPRYKIIEKRQSVAFWCNPISGHATLYWYQQILGQGPKLLIQFQNNGVVDDSQLPKDRFSAERLKGVDSTLKIQPAKLEDSAVYLCASSLVALFGQYFGPGTRLTVL.

This clonotype was counted between two and nine times. This chain joins TRBV7-9 and TRBJ2-5; 7 positions agree with TRBD1. With V trimmed by 7 bases and J by 4 bases, 3 bases remained unmatched. The CDR3 covers 12 residues. The germline V gene has CDR1 SEHNR and CDR2 FQNEAQ (reference sequence). The CDR3: CASNPGGETQYF. The DNA of the CDR3 is TGTGCCAGCAATCCAGGGGGAGAGACCCAGTACTTC.

This clonotype turned up a few times. This rearrangement joins TRBV5-1 to TRBJ2-1; unclear D gene. The CDR3 spans 15 residues. Between the trimmed V and J ends, which lost 5 bases and 7 bases, there was a span of 19 bases. CDR1 is SGHRS, CDR2 YFSETQ, per germline. CDR3 bases: TGCGCCAGCAGACCCGAGTACTGGGCTAGGAATGAGCAGTTCTTC. This translates into CASRPEYWARNEQFF.

V gene TRBV3-1 combines with J gene TRBJ2-1, with D perhaps matching TRBD2 (5 bases). This CDR3 comprises 16 residues. V gave up 4 bases and J gave up 8 bases, with 21 bases separating them. CDR1 and CDR2 from the germline V gene are LGHDT and YNNKEL (reference sequence). The CDR3 bases are TGTGCCAGCAGCCTGAGAGGGAATCCCAAGGGCGATGAGCAGTTCTTC. Protein product: CASSLRGNPKGDEQFF.

This clonotype was observed a few times. The genes are TRBV29-1 and TRBJ2-5, with a weak D call TRBD1 (6 bases). The V end was cut by 4 bases, the J end by 2 bases, with 11 bases between. This CDR3 spans 13 amino acids. CDR1 and CDR2 (germline): SQVTM, ANQGSEA. CDR3 region: CSVGWGHQETQYF. The CDR3 nucleotides read TGCAGCGTTGGTTGGGGGCATCAAGAGACCCAGTACTTC.